Below, 12 T cell receptor beta chains from the same sample are listed, as sequenced in a study of shared clonotypes between healthy human individuals. The naive CD8 fraction comprised CD45RO-negative cells positively selected for CCR7 and excluded terminally differentiated effector memory CD45RA+ cells. Profiling relied on immunoSEQ multiplex PCR, and the TCRdb table lists in-frame clones only, not all of them. Here the sample spans hundreds of thousands of clones, roughly 95% being singletons. The sequenced material came from naive CD8+ T cells sorted from blood. Every receptor here comes from a woman in her 30s in good health.

J is TRBJ1-1 and V is TRBV5-6; a possible D gene is TRBD1 (6 bases). Germline V gene data show CDR1 as SGHDT and CDR2 as YYEEEE. The length of the CDR3 is 12 residues. V was clipped by 4 bases and J by 3 bases, with 7 bases between them. CDR3 loop: CASSTGYTEAFF. In nucleotides, the CDR3 is TGTGCCAGCAGCACAGGGTACACTGAAGCTTTCTTT.

V and J are TRBV29-1 and TRBJ1-1; D is ambiguous. Trimming cost V 6 bases and J 5 bases, with 16 bases left between them. The CDR3 consists of 13 residues. The germline gives CDR1 SQVTM, CDR2 ANQGSEA. The CDR3 DNA is TGCAGCGTCGGAATTGGAGGGTGGACTGAAGCTTTCTTT. Translated, it gives CSVGIGGWTEAFF. The full variable domain, in which reference TRBV29-1 and TRBJ1-1 provide the parts outside the CDR3, is SAVISQKPSRDICQRGTSLTIQCQVDSQVTMMFWYRQQPGQSLTLIATANQGSEATYESGFVIDKFPISRPNLTFSTLTVSNMSPEDSSIYLCSVGIGGWTEAFFGQGTRLTVV.

The rearrangement links TRBV28 to TRBJ1-2, with 12 bases fitting TRBD1. The CDR3 loop spans 22 amino acids. After removal of 3 bases from V and 1 base from J, the junction contained 21 bases not matched to a gene. Germline V gene data show CDR1 as MDHEN and CDR2 as SYDVKM. The CDR3 coding sequence is TGTGCCAGCAGTTTTCCCGCTCTCACACCCTCGGGACAGGGGGCCATTAACTATGGCTACACCTTC. It encodes CASSFPALTPSGQGAINYGYTF.

This clone was counted a few times. Other DNA sequences in the same sample also yield this CDR3. DNA for the CDR3: TGTGCCTGGAGTGTTTCCACTGAAGCTTTCTTT. It specifies CAWSVSTEAFF. The chain recombines TRBV30 with TRBJ1-1, with D hard to call. From germline, CDR1 is GTSNPN and CDR2 SVGIG (reference sequence). The CDR3 length is 11 residues. Trimming took 0 bases from V and 4 from J, leaving 3 bases between them.

The chain employs TRBV4-1 and TRBJ1-2; 7 bases map to TRBD1. V shed 2 bases, J shed 7 bases, and the junction held 10 bases outside the gene matches. This CDR3 contains 15 residues. Germline loops: CDR1 MGHRA, CDR2 YSYEKL. CDR3 DNA: TGCGCCAGCAGCCAAACTAAGACAGGGTCCGGTGGCTACACCTTC. Protein product: CASSQTKTGSGGYTF.

Regarding this clone: The identical CDR3 is also encoded by other nucleotide sequences in the sample. The gene calls are TRBV7-9 and TRBJ2-7; no clear D. This CDR3 has 13 amino acids. Per the germline V gene, CDR1 is SEHNR and CDR2 is FQNEAQ (reference sequence). V lost 5 bases and J lost 0, with 8 bases in between. The CDR3 here is CASSPPSSYEQYF. The CDR3 region has the DNA TGTGCCAGCAGCCCCCCAAGCTCCTACGAGCAGTACTTC.

The rearrangement joins TRBV4-1 to TRBJ2-5; 8 bases align to TRBD2. V shed 0 bases and J 1 base; nucleotides not matched to a gene: 16. This CDR3 spans 20 amino acids. From germline, CDR1 is MGHRA and CDR2 YSYEKL. The chain's CDR3 is CASSQDMASGHRMFQETQYF. CDR3 in DNA: TGCGCCAGCAGCCAAGATATGGCTAGCGGGCATCGGATGTTCCAAGAGACCCAGTACTTC.

This chain links TRBV7-8 with TRBJ2-5, with TRBD1 matching 11 bases. Germline values: CDR1 SGHVS, CDR2 FQNEAQ. Trimming took 5 bases from V and 1 from J; bases not matched to a gene: 9. This CDR3 contains 17 residues. CDR3 coding DNA: TGTGCCAGCAGCCGACGGGCCGGGACAGGGGGCCAAGAGACCCAGTACTTC. Translating gives CASSRRAGTGGQETQYF.

The chain carries TRBV7-2 and TRBJ2-2; maybe TRBD2 (5 bases). V gave up 1 base and J gave up 3 bases, with 6 bases separating them. CDR1 is SGHTA, CDR2 FQGNSA, per germline. This CDR3 contains 14 residues. The CDR3 is CASSLGRDTGELFF. The CDR3 DNA is TGTGCCAGCAGCTTAGGGCGGGACACCGGGGAGCTGTTTTTT.

The gene calls are TRBV14 and TRBJ1-2; a weak D match, TRBD1 (6 bases). Trimming shortened V by 4 bases and J by 0 bases, and 9 bases separated the two germline ends. CDR1 and CDR2 (germline): SGHDN, FVKESK. CDR3 length: 14 residues. The CDR3 DNA reads as TGTGCCAGCAGCCGAGGGGGAGCTAACTATGGCTACACCTTC. Protein sequence: CASSRGGANYGYTF.

This sequence joins TRBV4-1 and TRBJ2-1; 7 nucleotides match TRBD1. Losses at the gene ends were 4 bases for V and 9 bases for J; bases not matched to a gene: 15. This CDR3 has 16 amino acids. Germline V gene sequence: CDR1 MGHRA, CDR2 YSYEKL. The CDR3 sequence is CASSPGGAGGPGEQFF. The DNA of the CDR3 is TGCGCCAGCAGCCCCGGTGGGGCAGGGGGTCCGGGTGAGCAGTTCTTC.

This chain connects TRBV16 to TRBJ2-5; 7 bases are shared with TRBD2. Germline V CDR1 and CDR2: KGHSY, FQNENV. J lost 0 bases, V lost 1 base, and 8 bases had no gene match. This CDR3 spans 17 amino acids. CDR3 in DNA: TGTGCCAGCAGCCAATTTCGAAGCGGGAAGTACCAAGAGACCCAGTACTTC. It codes for CASSQFRSGKYQETQYF.